This TCR beta chain was identified during a study of identical twins. TCRdb reanalysed the 5' RACE reads using MiXCR and keeps one entry per CDR3 protein. The table includes hundreds of thousands of distinct CDR3 sequences, 7% to 7.5% detected once. After removal of 9 bases from V and 6 bases from J, the junction contained 13 bases not matched to a gene. The CDR3 spans 15 residues. The V gene's germline CDR1 is SGHDT and CDR2 YYEEEE. Overall study findings and caveats: A partial confounding effect on zero-insertion analyses could come from invariant MAIT and iNKT cells. Cross-sectional statistical analysis, not tracking of the same donors, underpinned the conclusions.

Comments on this clonotype: Its antigen is as yet unknown.

The data were also submitted as part of a second study, on yellow fever vaccine responses in identical twins.

This clonotype was sampled from a young woman in good health. The V and J genes are TRBV5-6 and TRBJ2-2, with 8 bases that match TRBD2. Sequenced: PBMCs. CDR3 amino acids: CAMGPGGASAGELFF. CDR3 DNA sequence: TGTGCCATGGGCCCCGGGGGGGCCAGCGCCGGGGAGCTGTTTTTT.